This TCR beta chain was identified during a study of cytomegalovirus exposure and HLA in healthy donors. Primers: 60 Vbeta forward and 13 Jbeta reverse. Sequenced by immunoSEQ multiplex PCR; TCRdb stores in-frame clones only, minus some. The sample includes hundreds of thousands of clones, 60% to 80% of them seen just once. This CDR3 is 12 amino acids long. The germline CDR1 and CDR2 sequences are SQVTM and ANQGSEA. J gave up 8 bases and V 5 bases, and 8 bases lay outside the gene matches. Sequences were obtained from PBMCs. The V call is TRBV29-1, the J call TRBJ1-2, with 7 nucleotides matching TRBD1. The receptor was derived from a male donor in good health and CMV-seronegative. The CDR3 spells CSVSDRVDGYTF. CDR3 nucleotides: TGCAGCGTTTCCGACAGGGTAGACGGCTACACCTTC.